One sample yielded the 19 T cell receptor beta chains listed below, sequenced in a study of T cells in Graves' hyperthyroidism and ophthalmopathy. It was RNA transcripts that yielded the amplified TCR beta CDR3 regions. First-round RT-PCR targeting the TCR CDR3 was performed with the HTBI primer set. TCRdb recomputed calls from the multiplex PCR reads with MiXCR, one row per CDR3 protein. The sample shows a few hundred thousand distinct CDR3 sequences, over 12% of them seen only once. Sequenced: blood. These receptors were collected from a woman between 50 and 59 years old with Graves' hyperthyroidism that later progressed to Graves' ophthalmopathy.

This clonotype was seen a few times. This chain joins TRBV9 and TRBJ1-6, with D perhaps TRBD1 (5 bases). From germline, CDR1 is SGDLS and CDR2 YYNGEE. The CDR3 spans 15 residues. Trimming removed 0 bases at V and 10 bases at J, with 14 bases between. Written as DNA, the CDR3 is TGTGCCAGCAGCGTAGCTCTGGGGGAAGGCTCACCCCTCCACTTT. This gives the protein CASSVALGEGSPLHF.

In its sample, this clonotype was seen a few times. The chain carries TRBV19 and TRBJ2-2; 8 bases are shared with TRBD1. This CDR3 contains 15 residues. Germline CDR1 reads LNHDA; CDR2 reads SQIVND (reference sequence). V dropped 1 base and J dropped 4; count of bases not matched to a gene: 2. The CDR3, as DNA: TGTGCCAGTAGTATAGCCGGGACAGGCACCGGGGAGCTGTTTTTT. As protein: CASSIAGTGTGELFF.

The rearrangement uses TRBV29-1 and TRBJ1-3; 7 bases are shared with TRBD1. CDR1 and CDR2 from the germline V gene are SQVTM and ANQGSEA. CDR3 length: 14 residues. V lost 4 bases, J lost 3 bases, and 6 bases stayed unmatched. CDR3 loop: CSVAGTVLGNTIYF. The CDR3 nucleotides read TGCAGCGTTGCTGGGACAGTCCTTGGAAACACCATATATTTT.

This clonotype was seen at least ten times. Here the CDR3 reads CASSYGSGGADTQYF. For the CDR3, the DNA is TGTGCCAGCAGTTACGGATCGGGAGGGGCAGATACGCAGTATTTT. The chain links TRBV6-5 to TRBJ2-3; 8 positions match TRBD2. The CDR3 sequence is 15 residues long. Unmatched junction bases numbered 5, after V lost 2 bases and J lost 4 bases. Germline CDR1 reads MNHEY; CDR2 reads SVGAGI.

Ten or more counts support this clonotype. This chain connects TRBV7-9 to TRBJ2-5, with D possibly TRBD1 on 8 matching bases. Trimming pared 4 bases from V and 0 bases from J, leaving 12 bases between. This CDR3 is 15 amino acids long. The germline V gene has CDR1 SEHNR and CDR2 FQNEAQ (reference sequence). The CDR3 here is CASSSQGGYQETQYF. In nucleotides, the CDR3 is TGTGCCAGCAGCTCACAGGGGGGGTACCAAGAGACCCAGTACTTC. Full variable domain (remainder filled in from reference TRBV7-9 and TRBJ2-5): DTGVSQNPRHKITKRGQNVTFRCDPISEHNRLYWYRQTLGQGPEFLTYFQNEAQLEKSRLLSDRFSAERPKGSFSTLEIQRTEQGDSAMYLCASSSQGGYQETQYFGPGTRLLVL.

V and J are TRBV7-3 and TRBJ2-3; tentatively, D is TRBD1 (7 bases). The CDR3 is 16 amino acids. Germline CDR1 is SGHTA and CDR2 is FQGTGA. With 6 bases removed from V and 9 bases from J, the gap between germline ends came to 25 bases. CDR3 in amino acids: CASSPRRDSLMETQYF. DNA of the CDR3: TGTGCCAGCAGTCCTCGGCGGGACAGTCTGATGGAGACGCAGTATTTT.

In its sample, this clonotype was seen many times. J is TRBJ1-1 and V is TRBV12-3 or TRBV12-4; TRBD1 aligns across 7 bases. CDR3 length: 15 residues. V lost 3 bases to trimming and J lost 5 bases; unmatched junction nucleotides: 9. The CDR3 region has the DNA TGTGCCAGCAGTTTCAACAGGGGAGCAGTTACTGAAGCTTTCTTT. As protein: CASSFNRGAVTEAFF.

In regard to this clonotype: The junction does not match germline at one end; this may be a read error. This sequence joins TRBV2 and TRBJ2-3; 7 bases are shared with TRBD1. Germline-derived CDR1 and CDR2 are SNHLY and FYNNEI. This CDR3 has 11 amino acids. This CDR3 is CASREGGAQYF. The DNA of the CDR3 is TGTGCCAGCAGGGAAGGGGGCGCGCAGTATTTT.

The chain employs TRBV5-4 and TRBJ2-7; 9 bases match TRBD2. J gave up 6 bases and V 4 bases, and 11 bases lay outside the gene matches. Germline CDR1 SGHNT, CDR2 YYREEE (reference sequence). The CDR3 is 15 amino acids. The CDR3 region is CASSPGIAGVGEQYF. The CDR3 DNA is TGTGCCAGCAGCCCCGGGATAGCGGGAGTTGGCGAGCAGTACTTC.

The chain is built from TRBV25-1 and TRBJ1-2, with D tentatively TRBD1 (5 bases). This CDR3 region has 12 residues. Germline V gives CDR1 MGHDK, CDR2 SYGVNS. The germline V and J ends were trimmed by 7 bases and 9 bases, with 15 bases remaining between them. CDR3 DNA sequence: TGTGCCAGCACCAGGGACGGACGTCGCTACACCTTC. It encodes CASTRDGRRYTF.

This clonotype appeared a few times. The V gene is TRBV6-1, the J gene TRBJ1-2, with a possible D match to TRBD1 (5 bases). This CDR3 spans 14 amino acids. Germline CDR1 reads MNHNS; CDR2 reads SASEGT. The V end lost 7 bases, the J end lost 3 bases, and 15 bases lay between the germline ends. CDR3 nucleotides: TGTGCCAGCACACGTGGGGGGTGGGACTATGGCTACACCTTC. It codes for CASTRGGWDYGYTF.

This clonotype was counted ten times or more. The V gene is TRBV10-3, the J gene TRBJ1-1; D not certain. The ends were cut back, 2 bases at V and 2 bases at J, with 9 bases in the middle. CDR1 is ENHRY, CDR2 SYGVKD, per germline. The CDR3 runs to 14 residues. The DNA for the CDR3 is TGTGCCATCAGTGAGAAGAGTGCCAACACTGAAGCTTTCTTT. As protein: CAISEKSANTEAFF.

In this sample, this clonotype turned up many times. V and J are TRBV2 and TRBJ2-3; D call uncertain. CDR1 is SNHLY and CDR2 is FYNNEI in the germline V gene. Trimming shortened V by 6 bases and J by 2 bases, and 6 bases separated the two germline ends. CDR3 length: 12 amino acids. The CDR3 bases are TGTGCCAGCAGGGTTCTCACAGATACGCAGTATTTT. Translating gives CASRVLTDTQYF.

In this sample, this clonotype turned up a few times. The chain uses TRBV28 and TRBJ1-6; 7 bases map to TRBD1. The CDR3 is 15 residues long. CDR1 is MDHEN and CDR2 is SYDVKM in the germline V gene. V was clipped by 1 base and J by 9 bases; unmatched bases: 6. Here the CDR3 DNA reads TGTGCCAGCAGTTTATCACAGGGGACCCGTTCACCCCTCCACTTT. This encodes CASSLSQGTRSPLHF.

This clonotype was counted many times. A read error may produce the germline difference seen at one junction end. The rearrangement joins TRBV5-1 to TRBJ1-3, with a possible D match to TRBD1 (5 bases). The CDR3 is 14 residues long. Germline lookup yields CDR1 SGHRS and CDR2 YFSETQ. The CDR3 loop reads CASSLDSSGNTIYF. Written as DNA, the CDR3 is TGTGCCAGCAGCTTAGACAGCTCTGGAAACACCATATATTTT.

This clonotype was recorded many times. V usage is TRBV7-6 and J usage is TRBJ2-5, with TRBD2 matching 16 bases. The CDR3 loop spans 19 amino acids. After removal of 4 bases from V and 3 bases from J, the junction contained 11 bases not matched to a gene. Germline CDR1 SGHVS, CDR2 FNYEAQ. The chain's CDR3 is CASSSRGLAGGPVKETQYF. In DNA form, the CDR3 reads TGTGCCAGCAGCTCGAGGGGACTAGCGGGAGGGCCTGTCAAAGAGACCCAGTACTTC. Using reference TRBV7-6 and TRBJ2-5 for the parts outside the CDR3, the full variable domain is GAGVSQSPRYKVTKRGQDVALRCDPISGHVSLYWYRQALGQGPEFLTYFNYEAQQDKSGLPNDRFSAERPEGSISTLTIQRTEQRDSAMYRCASSSRGLAGGPVKETQYFGPGTRLLVL.

This clonotype was seen many times. This chain links TRBV2 with TRBJ1-2, with a possible D match to TRBD1 (5 bases). The CDR3 has 12 residues. Germline CDR1 is SNHLY and CDR2 is FYNNEI. Trimming took off 7 bases at V and 7 bases at J, with 13 bases between the two ends. The CDR3 sequence is CASNYEGSGYTF. The CDR3 bases are TGTGCCAGCAATTATGAGGGGTCTGGCTACACCTTC.

This clonotype was detected ten times or more. The chain carries TRBV9 and TRBJ2-7; D not resolved. The V end was cut by 2 bases, the J end by 1 base, with 13 bases between. Germline V gene sequence: CDR1 SGDLS, CDR2 YYNGEE. The CDR3 contains 15 residues. CDR3 coding DNA: TGTGCCAGCAGCGTGCGTCCGGGCCTTTCCTACGAGCAGTACTTC. This codes for CASSVRPGLSYEQYF.

V gene TRBV19 combines with J gene TRBJ2-5; D might be TRBD1 (7 bases). V lost 3 bases and J lost 5, with 13 bases in between. This CDR3 comprises 14 residues. The germline V gene encodes CDR1 LNHDA and CDR2 SQIVND (reference sequence). The CDR3, as DNA: TGTGCCAGTAGTATGGAGGGGGCCGGGGAGACCCAGTACTTC. Its protein product is CASSMEGAGETQYF.